The 18 T cell receptor beta chains listed next were all sequenced from one sample in a study of T cells in Graves' hyperthyroidism and ophthalmopathy. RNA transcripts provided the source from which TCR beta CDR3 regions were amplified. The HTBI primer set was used in a first-round RT-PCR of the TCR CDR3. TCRdb analysed the multiplex PCR reads with MiXCR anew, one entry per CDR3 protein. The data contain hundreds of thousands of distinct CDR3 sequences, nearly 45% of them singletons. Sequencing used peripheral blood or thyroid tissue (not recorded which). Receptor source: an adult man with Graves' disease, either hyperthyroidism or ophthalmopathy (not recorded which).

For the CDR3, the DNA is TGCAGCGCCCGACAGGGGCCACCCTACGAGCAGTACTTC. Translated, it gives CSARQGPPYEQYF. The J gene is TRBJ2-7, the V gene TRBV29-1; 8 bases fit TRBD1. CDR1 and CDR2 from the germline V gene are SQVTM and ANQGSEA. This CDR3 has 13 residues. V was pared by 7 bases and J by 2 bases, with 7 bases of the junction left unmatched.

This clonotype was seen many times. The chain combines TRBV20-1 with TRBJ2-7, with D perhaps TRBD1 (6 bases). CDR1 and CDR2 from the germline V gene are DFQATT and SNEGSKA (reference sequence). The CDR3 sequence is 12 residues long. Trimming took off 5 bases at V and 5 bases at J, with 13 bases between the two ends. The CDR3 DNA reads TGCAGTGCTTCCGACAGGCAAGACGAGCAGTACTTC. Translating it yields CSASDRQDEQYF.

The V and J genes are TRBV6-6 and TRBJ1-6; the D gene is possibly TRBD1 (5 bases). In germline, CDR1 is MNHNY, CDR2 SVGAGI (reference sequence). The ends were cut back, 2 bases at V and 9 bases at J, with 17 bases in the middle. This CDR3 contains 16 residues. The CDR3 protein is CASSYTWDLSRSPLHF. CDR3 DNA: TGTGCCAGCAGTTACACCTGGGACCTCTCCCGTTCACCCCTCCACTTT.

As concerns this clonotype: This may be a read error, as it is one base from a much larger clone. The chain joins TRBV24-1 to TRBJ1-5, with D uncertain. This CDR3 has 15 residues. Germline CDR1 reads KGHDR; CDR2 reads SFDVKD. Deletions cut 3 bases from V and 3 bases from J, with 11 bases between. CDR3 sequence: CATSDTAGNNQPQHF. DNA for the CDR3: TGTGCCACCAGTGATACAGCGGGTAACAATCAGCCCCAGCATTTT.

CDR3 in amino acids: CASSQSRQGNQPQHF. CDR3 bases: TGTGCCAGCAGCCAAAGTCGACAGGGGAATCAGCCCCAGCATTTT. V gene TRBV7-8 combines with J gene TRBJ1-5, with 8 bases lining up with TRBD1. The CDR3 spans 15 residues. Trimming took 5 bases from V and 4 from J; bases not matched to a gene: 7. CDR1 and CDR2 (germline): SGHVS, FQNEAQ.

Note on this clonotype: A single base separates this from a much larger clone, so it may be a read error. V gene TRBV25-1 combines with J gene TRBJ1-6; 8 bases align to TRBD1. The CDR3 loop spans 15 amino acids. Germline assignment: CDR1 MGHDK and CDR2 SYGVNS. V was clipped by 8 bases and J by 7 bases; unmatched bases: 10. The CDR3 nucleotides read TGTGCCAGCGCAACCTCGGGACAGGACAATTCACCCCTCCACTTT. It encodes CASATSGQDNSPLHF. Looking up the rest from reference TRBV25-1 and TRBJ1-6 gives the full variable domain: EADIYQTPRYLVIGTGKKITLECSQTMGHDKMYWYQQDPGMELHLIHYSYGVNSTEKGDLSSESTVSRIRTEHFPLTLESARPSHTSQYLCASATSGQDNSPLHFGNGTRLTVT.

The chain uses TRBV20-1 and TRBJ2-7, with 10 positions matching TRBD1. Losses at the gene ends were 1 base for V and 0 bases for J; bases not matched to a gene: 3. In germline, CDR1 is DFQATT, CDR2 SNEGSKA (reference sequence). The CDR3 has 15 residues. The CDR3 spells CSARARTGGSYEQYF. As DNA, the CDR3 is TGCAGTGCTAGAGCGAGGACAGGGGGCTCCTACGAGCAGTACTTC.

The genes are TRBV7-2 and TRBJ1-2; 8 bases fit TRBD1. Losses at the gene ends were 4 bases for V and 7 bases for J; bases not matched to a gene: 5. Germline V CDR1 and CDR2: SGHTA, FQGNSA. The CDR3 is 13 amino acids. The CDR3 coding sequence is TGTGCCAGCAGCTGGAACGGACAGGGTGGCTACACCTTC. Amino acids: CASSWNGQGGYTF.

As regards this clonotype: At one of its ends the junction is not consistent with the germline gene, which may arise from a read error. V and J are TRBV20-1 and TRBJ2-5; D possibly corresponds to TRBD2 (5 bases). Germline V lookup: CDR1 DFQATT, CDR2 SNEGSKA (reference sequence). The CDR3 length is 14 residues. The CDR3 bases are TGCAGTGCCAGAGATCACCTTCTAGCTGAGACCCAGTACTTC. Translating it yields CSARDHLLAETQYF.

This clonotype was found many times. The rearrangement uses TRBV15 and TRBJ1-2; TRBD1 is a possible D gene (5 bases). CDR1 and CDR2 (germline): LNHNV, YYDKDF (reference sequence). This CDR3 region has 14 residues. Trimming shortened V by 0 bases and J by 8 bases, and 13 bases separated the two germline ends. The CDR3 DNA reads as TGTGCCACCAGCAGAGAGGGGGGAGGGTTCGGCTACACCTTC. Protein sequence: CATSREGGGFGYTF.

The gene calls are TRBV12-3 or TRBV12-4 and TRBJ1-1, with 10 bases aligning to TRBD1. The CDR3 runs 14 residues. With 5 bases clipped from V and 7 bases from J, the junction kept 7 bases outside the gene matches. CDR3 protein: CASSPKTGGVEAFF. CDR3 bases: TGTGCCAGCAGTCCCAAGACAGGGGGCGTTGAAGCTTTCTTT.

This clonotype was picked up a small number of times. V gene TRBV12-3 or TRBV12-4 combines with J gene TRBJ1-5; D not resolved. This CDR3 spans 16 amino acids. Trimming left V 4 bases short and J 2 bases short, with 15 bases between. CDR3 bases: TGTGCCAGCAGTTACTCTAGGGTTGACGGCAATCAGCCCCAGCATTTT. This gives the protein CASSYSRVDGNQPQHF.

There are a few counts of this clonotype. J is TRBJ1-3 and V is TRBV10-3; D is undetermined. V was cut by 6 bases and J by 2 bases, with 14 bases left in between. The CDR3 consists of 15 residues. CDR1 is ENHRY and CDR2 is SYGVKD in the germline V gene. For the CDR3, the DNA is TGTGCCATCAGCGGAACAGAGAGTACTGGAAACACCATATATTTT. This codes for CAISGTESTGNTIYF.

As concerns this clonotype: This may stem from a read error, because a much larger clone lies one nucleotide away. Lacking the conserved final phenylalanine or tryptophan, this CDR3 likely reflects a read error. The V call is TRBV7-9, the J call TRBJ1-4; tentative D call: TRBD1 (5 bases). Deletions cut 1 base from V and 11 bases from J, with 5 bases between. CDR1 SEHNR and CDR2 FQNEAQ come from the germline V gene (reference sequence). The CDR3 is 11 amino acids. DNA for the CDR3: TGTGCCAGCAGCTTAGGACAGAAACTGTTTTCT. It yields the protein CASSLGQKLFS.

The chain links TRBV2 to TRBJ1-2; TRBD1 is a possible D gene (5 bases). The V end lost 2 bases, the J end lost 7 bases, and 20 bases lay between the germline ends. This CDR3 has 16 amino acids. CDR1 is SNHLY, CDR2 FYNNEI, per germline. In DNA, the CDR3 is TGTGCCAGCAGTGAATATCAGGGTTACCTATCTGGTGGCTACACCTTC. Translation: CASSEYQGYLSGGYTF.

V and J are TRBV29-1 and TRBJ1-5; D is unresolved. Per the germline V gene, CDR1 is SQVTM and CDR2 is ANQGSEA. V was pared by 1 base and J by 1 base, with 2 bases between. The CDR3 totals 12 residues. Written as DNA, the CDR3 is TGCAGCGTTGAAGGAAGCAATCAGCCCCAGCATTTT. Its translation is CSVEGSNQPQHF. Combining the CDR3 with reference TRBV29-1 and TRBJ1-5 gives the whole variable domain SAVISQKPSRDICQRGTSLTIQCQVDSQVTMMFWYRQQPGQSLTLIATANQGSEATYESGFVIDKFPISRPNLTFSTLTVSNMSPEDSSIYLCSVEGSNQPQHFGDGTRLSIL.

This chain uses TRBV5-4 with TRBJ1-6; 10 bases match TRBD1. CDR1 is SGHNT, CDR2 YYREEE, per germline (reference sequence). Losses at the gene ends were 3 bases for V and 5 bases for J; bases not matched to a gene: 5. The CDR3 loop spans 16 amino acids. CDR3 sequence: CASSSGQGLDNSPLHF. Here the CDR3 DNA reads TGTGCCAGCAGCTCGGGACAGGGGCTAGATAATTCACCCCTCCACTTT.

This clonotype appeared many times. This chain connects TRBV29-1 to TRBJ2-2; TRBD2 might be the D (5 bases). This CDR3 spans 13 amino acids. V lost 5 bases, J lost 7 bases, and 14 bases lay in between. The germline V gene encodes CDR1 SQVTM and CDR2 ANQGSEA. Written as DNA, the CDR3 is TGCAGCGTTAGCCGGGAACTGGGCGGGGAGCTGTTTTTT. This codes for CSVSRELGGELFF.